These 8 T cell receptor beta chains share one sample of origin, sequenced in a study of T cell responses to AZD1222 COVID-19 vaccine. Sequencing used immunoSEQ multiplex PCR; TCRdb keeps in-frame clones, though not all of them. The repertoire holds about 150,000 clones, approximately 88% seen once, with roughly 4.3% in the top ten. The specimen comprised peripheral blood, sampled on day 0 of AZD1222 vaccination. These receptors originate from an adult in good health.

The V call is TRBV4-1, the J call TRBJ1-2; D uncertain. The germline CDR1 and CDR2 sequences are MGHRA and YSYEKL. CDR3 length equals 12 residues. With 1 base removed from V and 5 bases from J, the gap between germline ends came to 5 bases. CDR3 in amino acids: CASSQADYGYTF. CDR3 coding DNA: TGCGCCAGCAGCCAAGCCGATTATGGCTACACCTTC.

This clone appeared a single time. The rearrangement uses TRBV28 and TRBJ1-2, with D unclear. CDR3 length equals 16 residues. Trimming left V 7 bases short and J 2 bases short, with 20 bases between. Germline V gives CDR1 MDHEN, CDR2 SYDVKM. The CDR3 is CASTPGGNGLNYGYTF. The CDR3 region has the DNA TGTGCCAGCACCCCGGGAGGCAACGGCCTAAACTATGGCTACACCTTC.

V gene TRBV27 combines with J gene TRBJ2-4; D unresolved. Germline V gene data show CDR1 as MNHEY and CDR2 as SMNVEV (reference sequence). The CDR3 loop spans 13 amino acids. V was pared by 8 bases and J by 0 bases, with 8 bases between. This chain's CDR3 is CASQSLAKNIQYF. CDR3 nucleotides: TGTGCCAGCCAGAGTTTAGCCAAAAACATTCAGTACTTC.

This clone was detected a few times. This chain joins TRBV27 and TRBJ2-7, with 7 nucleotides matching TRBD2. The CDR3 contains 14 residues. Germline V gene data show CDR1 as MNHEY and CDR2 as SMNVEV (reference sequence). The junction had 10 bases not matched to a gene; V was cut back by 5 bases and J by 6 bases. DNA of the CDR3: TGTGCCAGCAGTCTGTCGGGGGGATCTCGCGAGCAGTACTTC. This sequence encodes CASSLSGGSREQYF.

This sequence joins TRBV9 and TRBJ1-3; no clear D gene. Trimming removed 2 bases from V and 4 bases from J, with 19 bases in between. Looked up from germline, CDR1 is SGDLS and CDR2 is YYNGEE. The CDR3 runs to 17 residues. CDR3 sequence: CASSVRDSRATGNTIYF. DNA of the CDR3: TGTGCCAGCAGCGTCCGTGATTCTAGAGCAACCGGAAACACCATATATTTT. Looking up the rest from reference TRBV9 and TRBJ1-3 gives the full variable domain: DSGVTQTPKHLITATGQRVTLRCSPRSGDLSVYWYQQSLDQGLQFLIQYYNGEERAKGNILERFSAQQFPDLHSELNLSSLELGDSALYFCASSVRDSRATGNTIYFGEGSWLTVV.

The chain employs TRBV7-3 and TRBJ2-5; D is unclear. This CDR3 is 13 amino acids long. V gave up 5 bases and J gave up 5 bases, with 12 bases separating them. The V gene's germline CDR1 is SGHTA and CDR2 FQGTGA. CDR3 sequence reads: CASSIHKDETQYF. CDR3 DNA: TGTGCCAGCAGCATCCACAAGGATGAGACCCAGTACTTC.

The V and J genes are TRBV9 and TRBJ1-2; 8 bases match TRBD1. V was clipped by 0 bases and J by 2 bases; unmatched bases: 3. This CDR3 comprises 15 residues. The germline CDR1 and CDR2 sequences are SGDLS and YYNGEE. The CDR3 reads CASSVGQGNNYGYTF. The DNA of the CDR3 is TGTGCCAGCAGCGTAGGACAGGGGAACAACTATGGCTACACCTTC.

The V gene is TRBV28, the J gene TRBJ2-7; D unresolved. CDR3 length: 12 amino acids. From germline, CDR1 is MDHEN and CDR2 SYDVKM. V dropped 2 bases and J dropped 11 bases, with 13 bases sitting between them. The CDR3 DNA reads TGTGCCAGCAGTTTAGAGGTCGGAGTGGAGTACTTC. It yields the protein CASSLEVGVEYF.